This entry concerns a single T cell receptor beta chain. Its target is unknown. This entry comes from a study of T cell clones after liver transplantation. Overall study: HCV positivity affected three of eight recipients; the rest lacked autoimmune or viral indications. At least one year of complete immunosuppression withdrawal without enzymes over twice normal defined tolerance.

This CDR3 region has 16 residues. Germline V gene data show CDR1 as LNHNV and CDR2 as YYDKDF (reference sequence). V lost 4 bases, J lost 2 bases, and 9 bases stayed unmatched. The method was immunoSEQ multiplex PCR; TCRdb's version includes in-frame clones alone and lacks a portion of them. This table holds around 51,000 clones, 86% found once. Points from the study as a whole: Small, mixed patient groups and varying post-transplant times limit these conclusions.

The receptor comes from a human patient who received a liver transplant. Part of the T cells may come from the graft donor. The chain uses TRBV15 and TRBJ1-2; 8 bases align to TRBD1. The material sequenced was CD8+ T cells from blood, taken 12 months after liver transplant. CDR3 DNA: TGTGCCACCAGCACCGGACAGGGAGGGTTAAACTATGGCTACACCTTC. Protein: CATSTGQGGLNYGYTF. Supplemented by reference TRBV15 and TRBJ1-2, the full variable domain reads DAMVIQNPRYQVTQFGKPVTLSCSQTLNHNVMYWYQQKSSQAPKLLFHYYDKDFNNEADTPDNFQSRRPNTSFCFLDIRSPGLGDTAMYLCATSTGQGGLNYGYTFGSGTRLTVV.